The 15 T cell receptor beta chains below all came from one sample that was sequenced in a study of T cell responses to AZD1222 COVID-19 vaccine. Some clones are missing from TCRdb's copy, which holds only in-frame ones; the method was immunoSEQ multiplex PCR. The sample holds roughly 150,000 clones, 93% seen once. The starting material was peripheral blood, obtained on day 0 of AZD1222 vaccination. These receptors were collected from an adult in good health.

The CDR3 DNA follows: TGCGCCAGCAGTGACAGGAGGAATGAAAAACTGTTTTTT. This codes for CASSDRRNEKLFF. The chain links TRBV10-1 to TRBJ1-4; no reliable D call. The CDR3 is made up of 13 amino acids. From germline, CDR1 is WNHNN and CDR2 SYGVQD (reference sequence). Trimming cost V 3 bases and J 5 bases, with 7 bases left between them.

The CDR3 region is CASTRGDIQYF. As DNA, the CDR3 is TGTGCCAGCACCAGGGGCGACATTCAGTACTTC. The gene calls are TRBV5-8 and TRBJ2-4; tentative D call: TRBD1 (6 bases). Germline V gene sequence: CDR1 SGHTS, CDR2 YDEGEE. There are 11 residues in the CDR3. V was shortened by 6 bases and J by 8 bases, with 9 bases between the two germline ends.

The V and J genes are TRBV6-6 and TRBJ1-5; TRBD1 matches 8 bases. CDR1 is MNHNY and CDR2 is SVGAGI in the germline V gene (reference sequence). The V segment lost 7 bases and the J segment 7 bases; nucleotides outside the gene matches: 6. The CDR3 totals 13 residues. The CDR3 loop is CASTGQGGQPQHF. CDR3 coding DNA: TGTGCCAGCACCGGACAGGGCGGCCAGCCCCAGCATTTT.

J is TRBJ1-4 and V is TRBV5-8; D is uncertain. The CDR3 has 13 residues. Germline lookup yields CDR1 SGHTS and CDR2 YDEGEE. Trimming shortened V by 0 bases and J by 8 bases, and 8 bases separated the two germline ends. CDR3 DNA: TGTGCCAGCAGCTTGGGACGGCACGAAAAACTGTTTTTT. Residues: CASSLGRHEKLFF.

The rearrangement joins TRBV6-2 or TRBV6-3 to TRBJ2-5, with a tentative D call TRBD1 (6 bases). The CDR3 is 17 amino acids. V lost 5 bases to trimming and J lost 5 bases, with 24 bases between them. Germline-derived CDR1 and CDR2 are MNHEY and SVGEGT. CDR3: CASSMGTRGIDLETQYF. The CDR3 DNA follows: TGTGCCAGCAGTATGGGGACAAGGGGTATCGATTTGGAGACCCAGTACTTC.

The CDR3 DNA reads TGTGCCAGTAGCTATGGGGGGGAGACCCAGTACTTC. This translates into CASSYGGETQYF. The chain employs TRBV19 and TRBJ2-5; D possibly corresponds to TRBD2 (6 bases). This CDR3 has 12 residues. V lost 6 bases to trimming and J lost 5 bases, with 10 bases between them. CDR1 is LNHDA, CDR2 SQIVND, per germline (reference sequence).

The V call is TRBV19, the J call TRBJ1-5; perhaps TRBD1 as D (5 bases). This CDR3 contains 15 residues. Trimming shortened V by 0 bases and J by 7 bases, and 13 bases separated the two germline ends. Germline V gives CDR1 LNHDA, CDR2 SQIVND (reference sequence). CDR3 nucleotide sequence: TGTGCCAGTAGTATAGAGGAGGGGCGCGGACAGCCCCAGCATTTT. It codes for CASSIEEGRGQPQHF.

The rearrangement joins TRBV6-5 to TRBJ2-7, with 7 bases identical to TRBD2. Germline CDR1 reads MNHEY; CDR2 reads SVGAGI. CDR3 size: 12 residues. V gave up 6 bases and J gave up 6 bases; unmatched junction bases: 5. CDR3 DNA sequence: TGTGCCAGCAGCCGGGACTACGGCGAGCAGTACTTC. Protein sequence: CASSRDYGEQYF.

V usage is TRBV2 and J usage is TRBJ1-3; no clear D gene. Looked up from germline, CDR1 is SNHLY and CDR2 is FYNNEI. This CDR3 is built from 14 residues. V lost 8 bases, J lost 0 bases, and 11 bases lay in between. CDR3 bases: TGTGCCAGCTCCGGGCCCATCTCTGGAAACACCATATATTTT. Translation gives CASSGPISGNTIYF.

This chain uses TRBV7-9 with TRBJ2-1; D call uncertain. CDR1 SEHNR and CDR2 FQNEAQ come from the germline V gene (reference sequence). V shed 5 bases and J shed 5 bases, with 7 bases lying between them. This CDR3 is 12 amino acids long. CDR3 nucleotide sequence: TGTGCCAGCAGCCCAACCGACAATGAGCAGTTCTTC. Amino acid sequence: CASSPTDNEQFF.

The chain carries TRBV19 and TRBJ1-1; 7 positions agree with TRBD1. V lost 5 bases and J lost 0; bases outside the gene matches: 6. Per the germline V gene, CDR1 is LNHDA and CDR2 is SQIVND (reference sequence). This CDR3 spans 15 amino acids. DNA of the CDR3: TGTGCCAGTAGTCCCAGACAGGGCATGAACACTGAAGCTTTCTTT. Its translation: CASSPRQGMNTEAFF.

The chain's CDR3 is CASSTPGQGTYEQYF. CDR3 nucleotides: TGTGCCAGCAGTACCCCGGGACAGGGAACCTACGAGCAGTACTTC. The V and J genes are TRBV27 and TRBJ2-7, with TRBD1 identical over 9 bases. The CDR3 contains 15 residues. The germline gives CDR1 MNHEY, CDR2 SMNVEV (reference sequence). After removal of 5 bases from V and 2 bases from J, the junction contained 7 bases not matched to a gene.

This rearrangement joins TRBV6-1 to TRBJ2-5, with a weak D call TRBD1 (6 bases). Trimming took off 0 bases at V and 4 bases at J, with 12 bases between the two ends. Per germline, CDR1 MNHNS and CDR2 SASEGT. The length of the CDR3 is 15 residues. The CDR3 protein is CASSEALGAGETQYF. For the CDR3, the DNA is TGTGCCAGCAGTGAAGCTCTGGGGGCAGGAGAGACCCAGTACTTC.

The V call is TRBV13, the J call TRBJ2-4; 8 bases agree with TRBD1. CDR1 is PRHDT, CDR2 FYEKMQ, per germline (reference sequence). J lost 4 bases, V lost 4 bases, and 3 bases had no gene match. This CDR3 region has 14 residues. This chain's CDR3 is CASSWGTGKNIQYF. The CDR3 nucleotides are TGTGCCAGCAGCTGGGGGACAGGAAAAAACATTCAGTACTTC.

In the case of this clone: Because the CDR3's place on the DNA is in doubt, the DNA is left out and the CDR3 is given as listed by TCRdb. The rearrangement uses TRBV10-3 and TRBJ2-2; the table assigns TRBD2, which was not confirmed against the DNA. Germline V gives CDR1 ENHRY, CDR2 SYGVKD. The CDR3 length is 15 residues, termini included. CDR3 region: CAISTSASGTGELFF.